Presented here are 4 T cell receptor beta chains from one specimen sequenced in a study of Ad26.COV2.S vaccination and SARS-CoV-2 variants. Stated treatment: around 19 received Ad26.COV2.S at low or high dose, single or two shots; about 5 received placebo; per-sample allocation not given. Sampling happened 63 days after the first vaccine or placebo injection. Generated by immunoSEQ multiplex PCR, the TCRdb table keeps only in-frame clones and is missing some. The sample shows about 350,000 clones, about 86% of them seen only once. The sequenced sample was peripheral blood, obtained in a trial of Ad26.COV2.S vaccine versus placebo. Receptors were obtained from a person between 18 and 60 years old who received the Ad26.COV2.S COVID-19 vaccine or a placebo.

This clone was seen only a few times. CDR3 DNA sequence: TGTGCCAGCAGTTTGGGGGACGCCTCCTTTGAATTCTTC. Translation: CASSLGDASFEFF. V usage is TRBV28 and J usage is TRBJ2-1; tentatively, D is TRBD1 or TRBD2 (5 bases each). This CDR3 comprises 13 residues. Germline CDR1 and CDR2: MDHEN and SYDVKM. V gave up 3 bases and J gave up 16 bases, with 19 bases separating them.

J is TRBJ2-1 and V is TRBV28, with 7 bases identical to TRBD1. This CDR3 is 20 amino acids long. CDR1 and CDR2 (germline): MDHEN, SYDVKM. Trimming removed 3 bases from V and 1 base from J; junction bases left unmatched: 18. CDR3 loop: CASSFPGHPQGVYSYNEQFF. CDR3 sequence (DNA): TGTGCCAGCAGTTTCCCTGGGCACCCGCAGGGGGTATATTCCTACAATGAGCAGTTCTTC.

This clone was detected only once. The V and J genes are TRBV12-3 or TRBV12-4 and TRBJ2-4, with D perhaps given as TRBD1 or TRBD2 (5 bases each). The length of the CDR3 is 13 residues. The ends were cut back, 6 bases at V and 11 bases at J, with 17 bases in the middle. CDR3 DNA sequence: TGTGCCAGCAGCGACGGGACCCTCGTGTTTCAGTACTTC. Its translation is CASSDGTLVFQYF.

This chain connects TRBV20-1 to TRBJ2-1; TRBD1 or TRBD2 may be the D gene (5 bases each). The CDR3 spans 11 residues. Germline loops: CDR1 DFQATT, CDR2 SNEGSKA (reference sequence). Deletions cut 4 bases from V and 16 bases from J, with 17 bases between. CDR3 coding DNA: TGCAGTGCTATCCGGGGCCCGGGGTATTTCTTC. Protein product: CSAIRGPGYFF.